Reported below is one T cell receptor beta chain. This clonotype has a count of ten or more. It lacks a known antigen. Per-nucleotide qualities are absent, and no much larger clonotype sits a single base away. The sample comes from a study (dated by TCRdb to 2016 to 2017). The CDR3 starts with the cysteine, ends with the phenylalanine, and has 15 residues. Only CDR3 DNA is held: 45 bases, read in frame from base 1. CDR1 and CDR2, looked up from the germline V gene, are SGHRS and YFSETQ. V and J are truncated by 4 bases and 3 bases respectively, leaving an intervening sequence of 15 bases. The library was produced with RT-PCR. The data were produced on an Illumina MiSeq. TCRdb applied fastp at Q25 and MiXCR to the public reads, then kept only in-frame beta chains. Rows are combined by CDR3 protein, so each entry shows the most common genes and DNA. The sample contains 550,000 to 750,000 distinct CDR3 sequences, over 12% of them found a single time. About 3.9% of the sample rests with the top ten.

The chain is assembled from TRBV5-1 and TRBJ2-3, with TRBD2 perhaps the D gene, on 6 matching bases. The receptor was isolated from a female donor in good health, serving as a healthy control. Sample: memory CD4+ T cells from blood. This receptor carries the CDR3 CASSRDGGGTDTQYF. The sequenced DNA is TGCGCCAGCAGCCGCGACGGAGGAGGGACAGATACGCAGTATTTT.